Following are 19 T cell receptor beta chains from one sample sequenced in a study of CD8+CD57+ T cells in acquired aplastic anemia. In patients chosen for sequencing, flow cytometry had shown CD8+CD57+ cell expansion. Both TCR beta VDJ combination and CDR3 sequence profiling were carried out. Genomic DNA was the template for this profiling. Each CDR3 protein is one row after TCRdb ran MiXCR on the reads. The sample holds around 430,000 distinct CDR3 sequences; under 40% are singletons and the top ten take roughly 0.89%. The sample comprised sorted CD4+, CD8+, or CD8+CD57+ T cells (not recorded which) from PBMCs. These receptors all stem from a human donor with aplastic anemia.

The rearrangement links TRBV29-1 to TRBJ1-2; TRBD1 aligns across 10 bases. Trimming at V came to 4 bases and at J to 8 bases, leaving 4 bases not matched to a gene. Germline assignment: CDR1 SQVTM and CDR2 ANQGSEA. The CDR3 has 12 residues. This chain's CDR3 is CSVGQGAGGYTF. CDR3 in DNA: TGCAGCGTTGGACAGGGGGCGGGGGGCTACACCTTC.

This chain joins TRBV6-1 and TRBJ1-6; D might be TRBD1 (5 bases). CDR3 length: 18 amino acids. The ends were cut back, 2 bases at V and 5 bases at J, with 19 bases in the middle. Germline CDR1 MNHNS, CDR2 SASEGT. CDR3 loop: CASSEPDFLRVDNSPLHF. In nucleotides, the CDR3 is TGTGCCAGCAGTGAACCCGATTTTCTCAGGGTCGATAATTCACCCCTCCACTTT.

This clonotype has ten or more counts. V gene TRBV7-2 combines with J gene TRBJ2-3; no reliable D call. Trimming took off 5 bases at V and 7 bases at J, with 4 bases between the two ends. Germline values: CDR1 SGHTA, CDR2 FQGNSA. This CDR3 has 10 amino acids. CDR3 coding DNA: TGTGCCAGCAGCATCAATACGCAGTATTTT. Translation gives CASSINTQYF.

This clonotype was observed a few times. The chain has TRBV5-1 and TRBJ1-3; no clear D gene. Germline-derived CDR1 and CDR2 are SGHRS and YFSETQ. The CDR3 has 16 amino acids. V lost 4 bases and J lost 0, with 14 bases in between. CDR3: CASSLVGSASGNTIYF. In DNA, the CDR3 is TGCGCCAGCAGCCTGGTAGGGAGCGCCTCTGGAAACACCATATATTTT.

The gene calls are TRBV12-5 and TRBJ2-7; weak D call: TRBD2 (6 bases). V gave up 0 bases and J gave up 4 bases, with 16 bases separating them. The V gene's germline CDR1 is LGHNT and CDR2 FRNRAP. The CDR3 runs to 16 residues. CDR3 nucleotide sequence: TGTGCTAGTGGTTTGGTTATCGCGTTGGAGGGTTACGAGCAGTACTTC. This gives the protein CASGLVIALEGYEQYF.

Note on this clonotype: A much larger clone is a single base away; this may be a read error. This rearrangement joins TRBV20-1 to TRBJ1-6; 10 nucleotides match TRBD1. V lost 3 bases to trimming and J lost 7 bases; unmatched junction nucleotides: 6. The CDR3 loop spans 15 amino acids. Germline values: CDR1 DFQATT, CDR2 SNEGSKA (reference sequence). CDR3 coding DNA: TGCAGTGCTAGCCCCGGGACAGGGGTCAATTCACCCCTCCACTTT. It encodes CSASPGTGVNSPLHF.

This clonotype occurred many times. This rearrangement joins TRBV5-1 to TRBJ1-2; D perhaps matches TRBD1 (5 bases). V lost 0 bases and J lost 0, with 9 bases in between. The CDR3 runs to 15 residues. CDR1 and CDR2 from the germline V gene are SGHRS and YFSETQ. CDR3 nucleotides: TGCGCCAGCAGCTTGGGCGCAGGGTCTAACTATGGCTACACCTTC. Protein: CASSLGAGSNYGYTF.

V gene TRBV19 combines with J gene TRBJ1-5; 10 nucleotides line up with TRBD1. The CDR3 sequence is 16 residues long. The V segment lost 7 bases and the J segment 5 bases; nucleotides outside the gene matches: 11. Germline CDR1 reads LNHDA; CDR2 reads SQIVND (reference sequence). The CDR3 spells CASTRGGTGVYQPQHF. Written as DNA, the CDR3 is TGTGCCAGTACTCGAGGCGGGACAGGGGTCTATCAGCCCCAGCATTTT.

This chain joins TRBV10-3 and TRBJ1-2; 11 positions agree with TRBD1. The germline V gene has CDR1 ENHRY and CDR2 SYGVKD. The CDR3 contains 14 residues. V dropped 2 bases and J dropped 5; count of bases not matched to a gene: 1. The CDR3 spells CAISEGQGAYGYTF. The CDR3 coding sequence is TGTGCCATCAGTGAGGGACAGGGGGCGTATGGCTACACCTTC.

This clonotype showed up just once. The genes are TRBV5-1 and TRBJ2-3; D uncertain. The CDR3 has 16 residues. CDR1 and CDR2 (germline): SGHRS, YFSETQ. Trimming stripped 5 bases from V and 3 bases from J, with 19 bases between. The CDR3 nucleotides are TGCGCCAGCAGTTTAGGAGCAGCCCTAAAAACAGATACGCAGTATTTT. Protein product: CASSLGAALKTDTQYF. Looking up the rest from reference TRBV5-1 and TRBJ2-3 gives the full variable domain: KAGVTQTPRYLIKTRGQQVTLSCSPISGHRSVSWYQQTPGQGLQFLFEYFSETQRNKGNFPGRFSGRQFSNSRSEMNVSTLELGDSALYLCASSLGAALKTDTQYFGPGTRLTVL.

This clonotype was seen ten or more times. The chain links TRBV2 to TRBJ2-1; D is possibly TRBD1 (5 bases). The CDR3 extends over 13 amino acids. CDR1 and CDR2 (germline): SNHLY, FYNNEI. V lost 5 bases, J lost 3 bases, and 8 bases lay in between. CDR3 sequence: CASSWGSYNEQFF. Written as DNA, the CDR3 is TGTGCCAGCAGTTGGGGCAGCTACAATGAGCAGTTCTTC.

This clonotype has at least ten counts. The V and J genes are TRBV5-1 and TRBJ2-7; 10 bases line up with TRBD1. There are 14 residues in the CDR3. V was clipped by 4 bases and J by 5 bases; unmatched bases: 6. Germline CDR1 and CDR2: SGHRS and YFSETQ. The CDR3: CASSLRGTGDEQYF. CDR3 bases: TGCGCCAGCAGCCTTCGTGGGACAGGGGACGAGCAGTACTTC.

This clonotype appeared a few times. CDR3 sequence: CASSPMQDNEQFF. The CDR3 DNA is TGTGCCAGCAGCCCTATGCAGGACAATGAGCAGTTCTTC. The V gene is TRBV7-3, the J gene TRBJ2-1; D remains ambiguous. V dropped 5 bases and J dropped 5 bases, with 10 bases sitting between them. CDR3 length equals 13 residues. Germline V CDR1 and CDR2: SGHTA, FQGTGA.

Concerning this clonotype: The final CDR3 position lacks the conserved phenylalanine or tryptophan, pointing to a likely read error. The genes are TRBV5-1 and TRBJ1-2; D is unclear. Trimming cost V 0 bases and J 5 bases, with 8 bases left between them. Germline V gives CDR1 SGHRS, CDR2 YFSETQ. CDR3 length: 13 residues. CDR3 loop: CASSLAPGYGYTS. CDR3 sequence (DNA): TGCGCCAGCAGCTTGGCTCCGGGGTATGGCTACACCTCC.

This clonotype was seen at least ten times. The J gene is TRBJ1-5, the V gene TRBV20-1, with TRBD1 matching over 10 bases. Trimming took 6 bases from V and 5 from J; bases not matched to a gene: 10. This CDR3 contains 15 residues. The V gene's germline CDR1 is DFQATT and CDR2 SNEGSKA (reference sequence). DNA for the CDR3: TGCAGTGCGAGAAAGACAGGGGGCATCGATCAGCCCCAGCATTTT. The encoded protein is CSARKTGGIDQPQHF.

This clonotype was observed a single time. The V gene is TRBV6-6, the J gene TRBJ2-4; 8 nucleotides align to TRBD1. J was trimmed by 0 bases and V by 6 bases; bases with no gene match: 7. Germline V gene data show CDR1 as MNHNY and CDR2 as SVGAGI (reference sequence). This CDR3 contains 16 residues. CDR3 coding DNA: TGTGCCAGCAGCCCCGGGACAGGAATAGCCAAAAACATTCAGTACTTC. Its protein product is CASSPGTGIAKNIQYF.

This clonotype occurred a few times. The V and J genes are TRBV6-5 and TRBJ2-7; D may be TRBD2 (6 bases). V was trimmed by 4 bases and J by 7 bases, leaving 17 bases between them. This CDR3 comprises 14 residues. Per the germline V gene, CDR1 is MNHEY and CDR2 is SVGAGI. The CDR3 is CASSFGAVGGEQYF. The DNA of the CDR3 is TGTGCCAGCAGTTTCGGGGCAGTAGGAGGGGAGCAGTACTTC.

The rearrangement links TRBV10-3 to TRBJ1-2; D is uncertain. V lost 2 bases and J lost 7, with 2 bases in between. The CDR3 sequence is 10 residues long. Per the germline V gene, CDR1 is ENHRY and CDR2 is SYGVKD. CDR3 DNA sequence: TGTGCCATCAGTGAGGGTGGCTACACCTTC. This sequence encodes CAISEGGYTF.

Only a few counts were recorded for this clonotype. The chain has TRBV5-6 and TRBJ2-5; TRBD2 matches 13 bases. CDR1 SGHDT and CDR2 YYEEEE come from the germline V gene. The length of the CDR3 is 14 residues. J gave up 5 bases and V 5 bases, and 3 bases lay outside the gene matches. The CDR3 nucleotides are TGTGCCAGCAGACTAGCGGGAGGGCCGGAGACCCAGTACTTC. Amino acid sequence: CASRLAGGPETQYF. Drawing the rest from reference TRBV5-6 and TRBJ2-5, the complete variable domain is DAGVTQSPTHLIKTRGQQVTLRCSPKSGHDTVSWYQQALGQGPQFIFQYYEEEERQRGNFPDRFSGHQFPNYSSELNVNALLLGDSALYLCASRLAGGPETQYFGPGTRLLVL.